Sequencing of this T cell receptor beta chain was carried out in a study of T cell responses to AZD1222 COVID-19 vaccine. Overall study context: Pooled together were second doses at about 4 or about 12 weeks.

As regards this clone: The antigen is undetermined.

Broader study findings: Repertoires were obtained solely post-peak T cell response. The reported proportion of spike-specific TCRs targeting unmutated variant regions was nearly half.

TCRdb's table, derived via immunoSEQ multiplex PCR, lists solely in-frame clones and lacks some. The data contain roughly 260,000 clones, 90% to 95% of them singletons. The sample consisted of peripheral blood, taken on day 0 of AZD1222 vaccination. This clonotype was obtained from an adult in good health.

DNA of the CDR3: TGTGCCAGCAGCCTGGGACAGATAAATTCACCCCTCCACTTT. Amino acids: CASSLGQINSPLHF. The chain joins TRBV28 to TRBJ1-6; 7 nucleotides match TRBD1. The V segment lost 6 bases and the J segment 7 bases; nucleotides outside the gene matches: 6. Germline values: CDR1 MDHEN, CDR2 SYDVKM. The CDR3 consists of 14 residues.